The 2 T cell receptor beta chains in this list originate from one sample, sequenced in a study of blood T cells in healthy people across ages. A sample-barcoded 5' primer and a J-beta primer mix were used in a second PCR of roughly 7 to 11 cycles. TCRdb used MiXCR to reprocess the 5' RACE reads, holding one entry per CDR3 protein. Here the sample spans 800,000 to 1,300,000 distinct CDR3 sequences, almost 25% being singletons. These same data were also listed under a study on T cells of mothers and their children.

Sequences were obtained from blood. The source is a girl aged 2-15 years in good health.

This clonotype was seen more than once but under ten times. The chain joins TRBV20-1 to TRBJ2-5; 10 positions match TRBD2. The germline V gene encodes CDR1 DFQATT and CDR2 SNEGSKA (reference sequence). V was pared by 4 bases and J by 3 bases, with 20 bases of the junction left unmatched. CDR3 length equals 19 residues. CDR3: CSATRFSITLAGVKETQYF. The CDR3 coding sequence is TGCAGTGCTACAAGATTTTCGATCACCCTAGCGGGAGTTAAAGAGACCCAGTACTTC.

J is TRBJ2-1 and V is TRBV7-3; 8 bases agree with TRBD2. Looked up from germline, CDR1 is SGHTA and CDR2 is FQGTGA. V shed 3 bases and J 0 bases; nucleotides not matched to a gene: 7. This CDR3 contains 17 residues. CDR3: CASSLSSGFGSYNEQFF. CDR3 sequence (DNA): TGTGCCAGCAGCTTGTCTAGCGGGTTCGGCTCCTACAATGAGCAGTTCTTC.